The next 23 T cell receptor beta chains were all read from a single sample in a study of cytomegalovirus exposure and HLA in healthy donors. PCR used 60 Vbeta primers and 13 Jbeta primers. The data were produced by immunoSEQ multiplex PCR, yet TCRdb's version contains in-frame clones alone and is incomplete. The sample records about 120,000 clones, approximately 80% being singletons. Sequencing was done on a sample of PBMCs. Receptors originate from a man aged 18 to 30 in good health and CMV-seronegative.

V gene TRBV9 combines with J gene TRBJ1-1; TRBD1 might be the D (5 bases). CDR1 is SGDLS and CDR2 is YYNGEE in the germline V gene. Trimming cost V 0 bases and J 3 bases, with 24 bases left between them. The length of the CDR3 is 19 residues. The DNA for the CDR3 is TGTGCCAGCAGCGTAGGCCGGGTCGTCGGGGGGGAAGGGGACACTGAAGCTTTCTTT. Protein product: CASSVGRVVGGEGDTEAFF. Variable domain in full (rest from reference TRBV9 and TRBJ1-1): DSGVTQTPKHLITATGQRVTLRCSPRSGDLSVYWYQQSLDQGLQFLIQYYNGEERAKGNILERFSAQQFPDLHSELNLSSLELGDSALYFCASSVGRVVGGEGDTEAFFGQGTRLTVV.

The chain is built from TRBV10-3 and TRBJ2-5; 7 nucleotides line up with TRBD2. The V segment lost 7 bases and the J segment 4 bases; nucleotides outside the gene matches: 3. CDR3 size: 12 residues. The V gene's germline CDR1 is ENHRY and CDR2 SYGVKD. CDR3 protein: CAIMGGGETQYF. As DNA, the CDR3 is TGTGCCATCATGGGGGGGGGAGAGACCCAGTACTTC.

This sequence joins TRBV2 and TRBJ2-7; D is unclear. The CDR3 is 10 residues long. Germline values: CDR1 SNHLY, CDR2 FYNNEI. The V end was cut by 7 bases, the J end by 6 bases, with 7 bases between. CDR3 in amino acids: CASTRSEQYF. CDR3 bases: TGTGCCAGCACTAGGTCCGAGCAGTACTTC.

This clone appeared a single time. V usage is TRBV19 and J usage is TRBJ1-2; tentatively, D is TRBD1 (5 bases). This CDR3 has 14 residues. Trimming shortened V by 5 bases and J by 6 bases, and 16 bases separated the two germline ends. Germline V gene data show CDR1 as LNHDA and CDR2 as SQIVND (reference sequence). The CDR3 sequence is CASSETTGRDGYTF. For the CDR3, the DNA is TGTGCCAGTAGTGAAACAACAGGCCGGGATGGCTACACCTTC.

This chain connects TRBV7-3 to TRBJ2-5; TRBD2 agrees at 14 bases. This CDR3 comprises 16 residues. In germline, CDR1 is SGHTA, CDR2 FQGTGA. J lost 10 bases, V lost 0 bases, and 7 bases had no gene match. The chain's CDR3 is CASSLTFGTSGSGQYF. The CDR3 DNA reads as TGTGCCAGCAGCTTAACGTTTGGGACTAGCGGGAGTGGCCAGTACTTC.

This clone is judged medium-sized (0.01 to 0.1%). J is TRBJ2-3 and V is TRBV27; D is unresolved. The CDR3 is 14 amino acids. Germline CDR1 MNHEY, CDR2 SMNVEV (reference sequence). Trimming stripped 4 bases from V and 2 bases from J, with 10 bases between. CDR3 in DNA: TGTGCCAGCAGTTATTTACTTTCCACAGATACGCAGTATTTT. It yields the protein CASSYLLSTDTQYF.

This rearrangement joins TRBV7-2 to TRBJ1-2, with D unresolved. The CDR3 extends over 14 amino acids. CDR1 is SGHTA and CDR2 is FQGNSA in the germline V gene. The germline V and J ends were trimmed by 2 bases and 5 bases, with 12 bases remaining between them. The CDR3 nucleotides read TGTGCCAGCAGCTTAACCGAGGTCAGTTATGGCTACACCTTC. This translates into CASSLTEVSYGYTF. Variable domain in full (rest from reference TRBV7-2 and TRBJ1-2): GAGVSQSPSNKVTEKGKDVELRCDPISGHTALYWYRQSLGQGLEFLIYFQGNSAPDKSGLPSDRFSAERTGGSVSTLTIQRTQQEDSAVYLCASSLTEVSYGYTFGSGTRLTVV.

This clone was counted only a few times. DNA of the CDR3: TGCGCCAGCAGCTTGGGACAGCTCTACACAGATACGCAGTATTTT. This gives the protein CASSLGQLYTDTQYF. The rearrangement joins TRBV5-1 to TRBJ2-3, with a tentative D call TRBD1 (5 bases). Germline-derived CDR1 and CDR2 are SGHRS and YFSETQ. The length of the CDR3 is 15 residues. The germline V and J ends were trimmed by 0 bases and 2 bases, with 10 bases remaining between them. The full variable domain, completed using reference TRBV5-1 and TRBJ2-3, is KAGVTQTPRYLIKTRGQQVTLSCSPISGHRSVSWYQQTPGQGLQFLFEYFSETQRNKGNFPGRFSGRQFSNSRSEMNVSTLELGDSALYLCASSLGQLYTDTQYFGPGTRLTVL.

CDR3 bases: TGTGCCAGCAGACGTCAGGGGACTAGCGGGAGCGAGCAGTACTTC. Encoded protein: CASRRQGTSGSEQYF. The chain is built from TRBV7-2 and TRBJ2-7, with TRBD2 matching 14 bases. CDR3 length: 15 residues. Per germline, CDR1 SGHTA and CDR2 FQGNSA. V dropped 6 bases and J dropped 6; count of bases not matched to a gene: 7.

The chain carries TRBV18 and TRBJ2-6, with TRBD2 as a possible D gene (5 bases). V lost 8 bases, J lost 4 bases, and 24 bases lay in between. There are 18 residues in the CDR3. Germline-derived CDR1 and CDR2 are KGHSH and LQKENI. This chain's CDR3 is CASPPRGQEPTGANVLTF. In nucleotides, the CDR3 is TGTGCCAGCCCGCCCCGAGGGCAGGAACCTACCGGGGCCAACGTCCTGACTTTC.

The chain recombines TRBV9 with TRBJ2-1; 8 nucleotides align to TRBD2. CDR3 length: 15 residues. Germline CDR1 is SGDLS and CDR2 is YYNGEE. Trimming at V came to 0 bases and at J to 6 bases, leaving 5 bases not matched to a gene. CDR3 region: CASSVDGRALNEQFF. The CDR3 DNA sequence: TGTGCCAGCAGCGTAGACGGGAGGGCCCTCAATGAGCAGTTCTTC.

The chain carries TRBV9 and TRBJ1-2; no clear D gene. CDR3 length: 14 amino acids. Germline V lookup: CDR1 SGDLS, CDR2 YYNGEE. Trimming removed 4 bases at V and 2 bases at J, with 12 bases between. The CDR3 DNA follows: TGTGCCAGCAGCCTGTACGGGGAGAACTATGGCTACACCTTC. Its protein is CASSLYGENYGYTF.

The chain links TRBV4-1 to TRBJ2-5; D call uncertain. The CDR3 consists of 13 residues. CDR1 and CDR2 (germline): MGHRA, YSYEKL. The V and J ends lost 1 base and 5 bases respectively, with 8 bases between them. The CDR3 nucleotides read TGCGCCAGCAGCCAAGCCTTCGCGGAGACCCAGTACTTC. Protein product: CASSQAFAETQYF.

The rearrangement joins TRBV7-9 to TRBJ1-1, with a possible D match to TRBD1 (6 bases). The CDR3 length is 15 residues. Between the trimmed V and J ends, which lost 1 base and 1 base, there was a span of 10 bases. Germline values: CDR1 SEHNR, CDR2 FQNEAQ (reference sequence). CDR3 sequence reads: CASSLGQGQNTEAFF. CDR3 coding DNA: TGTGCCAGCAGCTTAGGGCAGGGACAGAACACTGAAGCTTTCTTT.

Only one count was recorded for this clone. This sequence joins TRBV7-9 and TRBJ2-5, with D uncertain. This CDR3 region has 13 residues. CDR1 and CDR2 from the germline V gene are SEHNR and FQNEAQ (reference sequence). V dropped 0 bases and J dropped 4 bases, with 6 bases sitting between them. CDR3 sequence: CASSLAFSETQYF. DNA of the CDR3: TGTGCCAGCAGCTTAGCCTTCTCAGAGACCCAGTACTTC. The full variable domain, its missing parts supplied by reference TRBV7-9 and TRBJ2-5, is DTGVSQNPRHKITKRGQNVTFRCDPISEHNRLYWYRQTLGQGPEFLTYFQNEAQLEKSRLLSDRFSAERPKGSFSTLEIQRTEQGDSAMYLCASSLAFSETQYFGPGTRLLVL.

The rearrangement uses TRBV18 and TRBJ1-2, with 9 bases matching TRBD1. The CDR3 is 14 amino acids. V shed 0 bases and J 8 bases; nucleotides not matched to a gene: 4. Germline-derived CDR1 and CDR2 are KGHSH and LQKENI. The CDR3 spells CASSPPGTGSGYTF. As DNA, the CDR3 is TGTGCCAGCTCACCACCCGGGACAGGGTCGGGCTACACCTTC.

The chain couples TRBV7-2 to TRBJ1-5; 7 bases match TRBD1. The J segment lost 3 bases and the V segment lost 5 bases, leaving 7 bases of the junction unmatched. This CDR3 spans 15 amino acids. Germline CDR1 SGHTA, CDR2 FQGNSA. DNA for the CDR3: TGTGCCAGCAGCCTCGACAGGGAATCCAATCAGCCCCAGCATTTT. Encoded protein: CASSLDRESNQPQHF.

The chain employs TRBV6-5 and TRBJ2-3, with 14 bases fitting TRBD2. The CDR3 covers 15 residues. The V gene end was trimmed by 5 bases and the J gene end by 9 bases; junction bases not matched to a gene: 7. CDR1 is MNHEY and CDR2 is SVGAGI in the germline V gene. CDR3 coding DNA: TGTGCCAGCAGTAACGGACTAGCGGGAGGTGAGACGCAGTATTTT. It encodes CASSNGLAGGETQYF.

Here the CDR3 reads CASSGTYGADTQYF. The CDR3 nucleotides read TGTGCCAGCAGTGGGACATATGGGGCAGATACGCAGTATTTT. The rearrangement joins TRBV6-4 to TRBJ2-3; TRBD1 might be the D (5 bases). V lost 4 bases, J lost 4 bases, and 12 bases lay in between. CDR1 is MRHNA and CDR2 is SNTAGT in the germline V gene. The CDR3 has 14 residues.

This sequence joins TRBV15 and TRBJ1-1; perhaps TRBD1 as D (5 bases). Germline V gene lookup returns CDR1 LNHNV and CDR2 YYDKDF (reference sequence). V was trimmed by 6 bases and J by 2 bases, leaving 19 bases between them. The CDR3 covers 16 residues. The chain's CDR3 is CATREGGARGNTEAFF. The CDR3 nucleotides read TGTGCCACCAGGGAGGGCGGGGCCCGCGGTAACACTGAAGCTTTCTTT.

The chain has TRBV9 and TRBJ2-2; 7 nucleotides agree with TRBD2. Germline V gene data show CDR1 as SGDLS and CDR2 as YYNGEE. This CDR3 comprises 15 residues. The trim removed 2 bases at V and 3 bases at J, leaving 4 bases unmatched. The CDR3 is CASSVTGGHTGELFF. CDR3 nucleotide sequence: TGTGCCAGCAGCGTGACGGGGGGTCACACCGGGGAGCTGTTTTTT.

The chain carries TRBV18 and TRBJ2-2, with D possibly TRBD2 on 6 matching bases. The germline V gene has CDR1 KGHSH and CDR2 LQKENI. Trimming took off 3 bases at V and 1 base at J, with 9 bases between the two ends. This CDR3 has 15 residues. CDR3 protein: CASSPGRENTGELFF. The DNA of the CDR3 is TGTGCCAGCTCACCGGGGCGGGAGAACACCGGGGAGCTGTTTTTT.

The chain is built from TRBV7-9 and TRBJ2-3; D perhaps matches TRBD2 (5 bases). This CDR3 region has 16 residues. CDR1 and CDR2 (germline): SEHNR, FQNEAQ (reference sequence). Trimming shortened V by 2 bases and J by 3 bases, and 15 bases separated the two germline ends. The CDR3 region is CASSLQTRYITDTQYF. The CDR3 bases are TGTGCCAGCAGCTTACAAACTAGATATATTACAGATACGCAGTATTTT.